A selection of T cell receptor beta chains follows, all from one sample in a study of shared clonotypes between healthy human individuals. Sequencing was performed with immunoSEQ multiplex PCR; in TCRdb, only in-frame clones are kept and a portion is missing. The sample lists about 2.2 million clones, 85% to 95% seen once, with roughly 1.8% in the top ten. The specimen was naive CD8+ T cells from PBMCs. These receptors were obtained from a man aged 18 to 35 in good health. Some clones in this sample may be carry-over from other donors' samples. Each CDR3 is given with its conserved first and last residue. The order of the fields is J gene, D gene, V gene, CDR3 DNA, CDR3 protein. D genes are given only for firm matches.

J gene: TRBJ2-7; D gene: TRBD2; V gene: TRBV28; CDR3 DNA: TGTGCCAGCAGTCCGGGGTTCGGGGGGGCGTCCTACGAGCAGTACTTC; CDR3 protein: CASSPGFGGASYEQYF
J gene: TRBJ2-5; D gene: NA; V gene: TRBV4-1; CDR3 DNA: TGCGCCAGCAGCCAAGTGAGTAAGGGTCCAGAGACCCAGTACTTC; CDR3 protein: CASSQVSKGPETQYF
J gene: TRBJ1-2; D gene: NA; V gene: TRBV7-2; CDR3 DNA: TGTGCCAGCAGCTTAGATCCAGGCGGTGGCTATGGCTACACCTTC; CDR3 protein: CASSLDPGGGYGYTF
J gene: TRBJ1-2; D gene: NA; V gene: TRBV10-3; CDR3 DNA: TGTGCCATCAGTGAGAACAGAGCTAACTATGGCTACACCTTC; CDR3 protein: CAISENRANYGYTF
J gene: TRBJ2-7; D gene: NA; V gene: TRBV29-1; CDR3 DNA: TGCAGCGTTGTATTCGGGTGGGACGAGCAGTACTTC; CDR3 protein: CSVVFGWDEQYF
J gene: TRBJ2-1; D gene: NA; V gene: TRBV19; CDR3 DNA: TGTGCCAGTAGTGCGGAGCGCGCTGCCTACAATGAGCAGTTCTTC; CDR3 protein: CASSAERAAYNEQFF
J gene: TRBJ1-2; D gene: TRBD1; V gene: TRBV5-1; CDR3 DNA: TGCGCCAGCAGCTCACAGGACAGGAATAACTATGGCTACACCTTC; CDR3 protein: CASSSQDRNNYGYTF
J gene: TRBJ1-2; D gene: TRBD1; V gene: TRBV28; CDR3 DNA: TGTGCCAGCAGTCTCCGGGACAGGGGGCTGAACTATGGCTACACCTTC; CDR3 protein: CASSLRDRGLNYGYTF
J gene: TRBJ2-1; D gene: TRBD2; V gene: TRBV19; CDR3 DNA: TGTGCCAGTAGTACCTTGCCGGGACTAGCGAACAATGAGCAGTTCTTC; CDR3 protein: CASSTLPGLANNEQFF
J gene: TRBJ2-4; D gene: NA; V gene: TRBV27; CDR3 DNA: TGTGCCAGCAGTCTCTTATTCGGAGGAGGCCAGTATTTC; CDR3 protein: CASSLLFGGGQYF